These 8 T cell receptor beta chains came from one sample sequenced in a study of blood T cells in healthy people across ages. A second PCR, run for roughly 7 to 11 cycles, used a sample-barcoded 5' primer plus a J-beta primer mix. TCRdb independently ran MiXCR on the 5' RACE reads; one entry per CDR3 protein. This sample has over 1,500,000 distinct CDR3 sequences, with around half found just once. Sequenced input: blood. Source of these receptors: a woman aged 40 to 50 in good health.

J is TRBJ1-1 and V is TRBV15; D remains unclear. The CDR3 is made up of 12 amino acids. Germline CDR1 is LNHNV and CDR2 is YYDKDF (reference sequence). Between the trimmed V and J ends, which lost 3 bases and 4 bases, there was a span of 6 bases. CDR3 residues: CATSRGTTEAFF. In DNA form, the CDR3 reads TGTGCCACCAGCAGGGGAACCACTGAAGCTTTCTTT.

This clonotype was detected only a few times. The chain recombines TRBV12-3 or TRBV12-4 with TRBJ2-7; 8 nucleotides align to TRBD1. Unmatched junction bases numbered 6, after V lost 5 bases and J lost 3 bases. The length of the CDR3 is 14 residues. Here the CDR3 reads CASSRAGGGYEQYF. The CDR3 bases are TGTGCCAGCAGTAGGGCAGGGGGCGGCTACGAGCAGTACTTC.

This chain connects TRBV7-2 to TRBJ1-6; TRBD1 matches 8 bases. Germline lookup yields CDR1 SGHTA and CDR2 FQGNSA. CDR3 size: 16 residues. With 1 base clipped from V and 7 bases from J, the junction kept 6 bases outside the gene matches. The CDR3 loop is CASSLGGQELNSPLHF. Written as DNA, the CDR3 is TGTGCCAGCAGCTTAGGGGGACAGGAACTAAATTCACCCCTCCACTTT.

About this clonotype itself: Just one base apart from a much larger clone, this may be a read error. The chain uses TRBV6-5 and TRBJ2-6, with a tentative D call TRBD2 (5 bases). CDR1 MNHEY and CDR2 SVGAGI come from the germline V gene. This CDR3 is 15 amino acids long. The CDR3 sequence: CASSYRESGVNVLTF. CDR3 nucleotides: TGTGCCAGCAGTTATCGGGAATCTGGGGTCAACGTCCTGACTTTC.

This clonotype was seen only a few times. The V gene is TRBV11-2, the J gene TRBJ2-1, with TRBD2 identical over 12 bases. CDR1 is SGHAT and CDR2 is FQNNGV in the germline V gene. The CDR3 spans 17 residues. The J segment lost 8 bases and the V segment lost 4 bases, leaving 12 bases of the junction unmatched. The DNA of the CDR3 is TGTGCCAGCAGCTCCCCGTCTAGCGGGGGGGCTCCTGATGAGCAGTTCTTC. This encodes CASSSPSSGGAPDEQFF. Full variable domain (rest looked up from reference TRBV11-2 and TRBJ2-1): EAGVAQSPRYKIIEKRQSVAFWCNPISGHATLYWYQQILGQGPKLLIQFQNNGVVDDSQLPKDRFSAERLKGVDSTLKIQPAKLEDSAVYLCASSSPSSGGAPDEQFFGPGTRLTVL.

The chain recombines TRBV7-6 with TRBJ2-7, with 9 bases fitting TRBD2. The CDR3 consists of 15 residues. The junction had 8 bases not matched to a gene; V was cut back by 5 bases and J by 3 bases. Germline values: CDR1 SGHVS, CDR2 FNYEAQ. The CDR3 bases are TGTGCCAGCAGCACAACAGCGGGGGGCGTCTACGAGCAGTACTTC. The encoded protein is CASSTTAGGVYEQYF.

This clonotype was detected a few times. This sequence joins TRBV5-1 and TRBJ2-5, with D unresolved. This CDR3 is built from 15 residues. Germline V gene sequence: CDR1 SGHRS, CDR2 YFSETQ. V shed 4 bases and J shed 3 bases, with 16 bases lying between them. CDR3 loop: CASSKLRLGEETQYF. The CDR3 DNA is TGCGCCAGCAGCAAGCTCCGTCTAGGTGAAGAGACCCAGTACTTC.

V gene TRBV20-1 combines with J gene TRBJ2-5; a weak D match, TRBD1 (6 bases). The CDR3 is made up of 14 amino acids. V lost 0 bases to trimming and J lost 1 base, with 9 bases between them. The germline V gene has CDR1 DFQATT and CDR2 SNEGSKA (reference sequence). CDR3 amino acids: CSARDRRGQETQYF. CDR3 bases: TGCAGTGCTAGAGATCGCAGGGGCCAAGAGACCCAGTACTTC.